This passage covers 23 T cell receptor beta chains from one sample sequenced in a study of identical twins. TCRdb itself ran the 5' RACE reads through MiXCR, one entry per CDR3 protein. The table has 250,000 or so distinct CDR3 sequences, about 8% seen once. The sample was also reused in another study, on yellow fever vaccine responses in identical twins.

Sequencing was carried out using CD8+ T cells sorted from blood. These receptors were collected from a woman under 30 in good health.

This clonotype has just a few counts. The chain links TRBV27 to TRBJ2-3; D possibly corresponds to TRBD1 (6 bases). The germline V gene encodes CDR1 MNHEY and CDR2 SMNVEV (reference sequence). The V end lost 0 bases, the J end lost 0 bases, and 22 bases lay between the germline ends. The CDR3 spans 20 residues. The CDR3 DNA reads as TGTGCCAGCAGTTTATCGTCGGGGTGGTGGGACACCTCTAGCACAGATACGCAGTATTTT. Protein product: CASSLSSGWWDTSSTDTQYF.

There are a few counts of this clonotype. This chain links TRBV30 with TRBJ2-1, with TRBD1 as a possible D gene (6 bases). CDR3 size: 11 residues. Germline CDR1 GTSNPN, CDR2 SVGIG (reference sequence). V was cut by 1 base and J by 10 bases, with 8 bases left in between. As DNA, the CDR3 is TGTGCCTGGAGTGCCCAGGGGGAGCAGTTCTTC. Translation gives CAWSAQGEQFF.

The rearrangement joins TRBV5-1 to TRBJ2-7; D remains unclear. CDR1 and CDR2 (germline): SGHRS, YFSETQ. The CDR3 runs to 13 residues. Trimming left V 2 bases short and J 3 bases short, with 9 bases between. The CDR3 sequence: CASSFGKNYEQYF. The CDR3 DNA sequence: TGCGCCAGCAGCTTTGGGAAAAACTACGAGCAGTACTTC.

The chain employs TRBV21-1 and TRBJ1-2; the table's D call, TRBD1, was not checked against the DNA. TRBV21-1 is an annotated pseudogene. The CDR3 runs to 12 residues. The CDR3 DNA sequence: TGTGCCAGCAGCTCTTGGGCCGGGGGCTACACCTTC. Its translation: CASSSWAGGYTF.

The CDR3 protein is CSAREGTSGRDYTDTQYF. The CDR3 DNA follows: TGCAGTGCTAGAGAGGGGACTAGCGGGAGAGATTACACAGATACGCAGTATTTT. This rearrangement joins TRBV20-1 to TRBJ2-3; 14 bases line up with TRBD2. Trimming cost V 0 bases and J 2 bases; bases outside gene matches: 7. The CDR3 has 18 amino acids. Looked up from germline, CDR1 is DFQATT and CDR2 is SNEGSKA (reference sequence).

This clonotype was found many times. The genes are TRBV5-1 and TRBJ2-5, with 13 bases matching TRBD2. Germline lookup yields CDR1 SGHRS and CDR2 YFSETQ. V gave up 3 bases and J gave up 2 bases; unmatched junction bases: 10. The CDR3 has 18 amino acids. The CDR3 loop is CASSWGLAGIPQQETQYF. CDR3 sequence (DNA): TGCGCCAGCAGCTGGGGACTAGCGGGAATACCCCAACAAGAGACCCAGTACTTC.

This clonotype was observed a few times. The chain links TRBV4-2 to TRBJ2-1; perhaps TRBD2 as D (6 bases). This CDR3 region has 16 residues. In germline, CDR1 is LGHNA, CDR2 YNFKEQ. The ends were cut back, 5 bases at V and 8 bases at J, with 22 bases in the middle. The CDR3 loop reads CASSGLSSGEVDEQFF. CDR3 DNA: TGTGCCAGCAGCGGTTTATCGTCGGGGGAGGTAGATGAGCAGTTCTTC.

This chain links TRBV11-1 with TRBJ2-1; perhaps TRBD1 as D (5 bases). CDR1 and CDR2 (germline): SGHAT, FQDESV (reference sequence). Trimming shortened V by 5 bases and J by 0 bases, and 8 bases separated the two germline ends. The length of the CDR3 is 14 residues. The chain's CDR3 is CASSGAPSYNEQFF. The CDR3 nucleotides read TGTGCCAGCAGCGGGGCACCCTCCTACAATGAGCAGTTCTTC.

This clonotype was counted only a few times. The CDR3 is CASSMDRGHEQFF. The CDR3 bases are TGTGCCAGCAGTATGGACAGGGGGCATGAGCAGTTCTTC. The V call is TRBV2, the J call TRBJ2-1, with 11 bases fitting TRBD1. The V and J ends lost 5 bases and 8 bases, in that order; junction bases with no gene match: 2. This CDR3 is 13 amino acids long. CDR1 is SNHLY, CDR2 FYNNEI, per germline.

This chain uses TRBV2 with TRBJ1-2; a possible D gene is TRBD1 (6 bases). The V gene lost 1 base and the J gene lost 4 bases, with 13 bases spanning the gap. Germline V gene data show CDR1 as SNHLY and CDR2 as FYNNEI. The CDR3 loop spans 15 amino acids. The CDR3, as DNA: TGTGCCAGCAGTGAAGACAGGGTTACCTCCTATGGCTACACCTTC. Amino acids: CASSEDRVTSYGYTF.

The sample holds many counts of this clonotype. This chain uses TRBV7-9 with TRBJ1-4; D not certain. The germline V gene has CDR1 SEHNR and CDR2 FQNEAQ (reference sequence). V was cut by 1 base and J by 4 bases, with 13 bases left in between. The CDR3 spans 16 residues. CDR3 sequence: CASSLDSRTLNEKLFF. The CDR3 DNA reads TGTGCCAGCAGCTTAGACAGTCGGACCCTTAATGAAAAACTGTTTTTT.

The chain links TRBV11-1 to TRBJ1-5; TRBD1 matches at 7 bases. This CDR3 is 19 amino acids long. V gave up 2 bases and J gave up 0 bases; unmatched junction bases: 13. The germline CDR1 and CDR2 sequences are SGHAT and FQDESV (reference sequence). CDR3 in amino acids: CASSLSLGGGLNSNQPQHF. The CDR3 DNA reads TGTGCCAGCAGCTTATCGCTAGGGGGCGGACTTAATAGCAATCAGCCCCAGCATTTT.

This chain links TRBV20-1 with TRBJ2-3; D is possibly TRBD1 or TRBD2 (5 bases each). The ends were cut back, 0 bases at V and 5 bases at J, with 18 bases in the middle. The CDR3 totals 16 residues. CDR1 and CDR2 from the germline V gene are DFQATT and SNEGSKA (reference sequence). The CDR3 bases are TGCAGTGCTAGAGATTCCCATTGGGGGAATATAGATACGCAGTATTTT. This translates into CSARDSHWGNIDTQYF.

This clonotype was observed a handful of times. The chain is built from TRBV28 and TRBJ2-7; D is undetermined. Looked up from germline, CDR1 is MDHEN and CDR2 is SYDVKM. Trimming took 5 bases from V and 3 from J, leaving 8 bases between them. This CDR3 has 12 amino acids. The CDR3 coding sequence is TGTGCCAGCAGTCCCAATGACTACGAGCAGTACTTC. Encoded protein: CASSPNDYEQYF.

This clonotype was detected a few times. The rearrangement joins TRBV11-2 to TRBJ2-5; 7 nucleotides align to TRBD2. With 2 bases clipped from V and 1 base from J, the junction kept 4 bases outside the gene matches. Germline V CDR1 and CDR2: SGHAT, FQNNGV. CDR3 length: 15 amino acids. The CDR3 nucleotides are TGTGCCAGCAGCTTATGGGAGGGCCCCCAAGAGACCCAGTACTTC. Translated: CASSLWEGPQETQYF.

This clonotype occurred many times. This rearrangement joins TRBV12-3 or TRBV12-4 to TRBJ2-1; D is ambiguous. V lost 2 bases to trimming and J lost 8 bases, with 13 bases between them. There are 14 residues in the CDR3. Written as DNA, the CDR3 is TGTGCCAGCAGTTTATTACCCATGGGCGATGAGCAGTTCTTC. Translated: CASSLLPMGDEQFF.

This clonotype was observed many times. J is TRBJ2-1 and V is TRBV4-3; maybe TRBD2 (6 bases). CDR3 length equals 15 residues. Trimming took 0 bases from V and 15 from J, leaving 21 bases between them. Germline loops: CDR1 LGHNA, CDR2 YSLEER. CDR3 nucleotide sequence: TGCGCCAGCAGCCAAGATACCGGCTACGGGAGTGATCGGTTCTTC. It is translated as CASSQDTGYGSDRFF.

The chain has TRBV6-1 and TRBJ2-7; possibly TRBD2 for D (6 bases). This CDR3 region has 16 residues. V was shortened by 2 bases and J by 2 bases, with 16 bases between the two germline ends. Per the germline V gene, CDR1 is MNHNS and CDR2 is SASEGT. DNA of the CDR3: TGTGCCAGCAGTGAATTTCGGGGGAACCCAGCCTACGAGCAGTACTTC. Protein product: CASSEFRGNPAYEQYF.

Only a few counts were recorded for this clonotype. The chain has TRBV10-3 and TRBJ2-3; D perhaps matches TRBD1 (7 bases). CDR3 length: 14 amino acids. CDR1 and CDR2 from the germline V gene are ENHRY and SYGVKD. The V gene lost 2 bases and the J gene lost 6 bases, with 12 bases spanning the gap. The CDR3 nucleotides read TGTGCCATCAGTGAGAGCAGGGGGAGGGATACGCAGTATTTT. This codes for CAISESRGRDTQYF.

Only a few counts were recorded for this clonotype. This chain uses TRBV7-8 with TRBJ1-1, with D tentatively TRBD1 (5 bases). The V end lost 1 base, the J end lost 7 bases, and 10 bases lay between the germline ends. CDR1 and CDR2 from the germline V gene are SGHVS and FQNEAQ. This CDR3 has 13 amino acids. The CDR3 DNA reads TGTGCCAGCAGCTTAGTGGGGGGACTTGAAGCTTTCTTT. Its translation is CASSLVGGLEAFF.

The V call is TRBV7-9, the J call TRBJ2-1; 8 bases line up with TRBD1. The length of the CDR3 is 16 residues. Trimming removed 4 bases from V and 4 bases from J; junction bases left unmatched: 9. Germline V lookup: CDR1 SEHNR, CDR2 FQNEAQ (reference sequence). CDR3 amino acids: CASSSRTGPLYNEQFF. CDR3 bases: TGTGCCAGCAGCTCACGGACAGGGCCTTTATACAATGAGCAGTTCTTC.

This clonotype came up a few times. Here the CDR3 reads CASSQDLGGLTDTQYF. For the CDR3, the DNA is TGCGCCAGCAGCCAAGATTTAGGGGGCCTCACAGATACGCAGTATTTT. The chain uses TRBV4-3 and TRBJ2-3; 7 bases match TRBD1. CDR3 length: 16 amino acids. V dropped 0 bases and J dropped 2; count of bases not matched to a gene: 5. CDR1 is LGHNA and CDR2 is YSLEER in the germline V gene.

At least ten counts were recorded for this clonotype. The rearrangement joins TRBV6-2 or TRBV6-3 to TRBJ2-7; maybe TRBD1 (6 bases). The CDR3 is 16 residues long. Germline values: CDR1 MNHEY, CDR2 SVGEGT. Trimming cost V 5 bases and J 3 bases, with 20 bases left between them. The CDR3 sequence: CASSTTKQGRHYEQYF. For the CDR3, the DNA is TGTGCCAGCAGTACAACCAAACAGGGCCGGCACTACGAGCAGTACTTC.